The 30 T cell receptor beta chains listed next were all sequenced from one sample in a study of Ad26.COV2.S vaccination and SARS-CoV-2 variants (dated by TCRdb to the early 2020s). Library prep was done by the immunoSEQ multiplex PCR assay. Held by TCRdb, this immuneACCESS table contains in-frame sequences only and omits some clones. Under half of the omission traces to an unresolved V gene where checked; the cause of the rest is unknown. The sample table holds over 400,000 clones, of which 80% to 90% were seen once. Around 2.6% of the sample comes from the top ten. In the paper's terms, the treatment or condition label means: roughly 18 received Ad26.COV2.S at low or high dose, single or two shots; about 5 received placebo; per-sample allocation not given. Repertoires of vaccine and placebo recipients were sequenced from samples collected on day 63 after the first injection. The source material was peripheral blood, sampled in a trial of Ad26.COV2.S vaccine versus placebo. These receptors were obtained from a person between 18 and 60 years old who received the Ad26.COV2.S COVID-19 vaccine or a placebo.

The chain couples TRBV16 to TRBJ2-2; D unresolved. Germline V gives CDR1 KGHSY, CDR2 FQNENV. CDR3 length: 15 residues. V shed 2 bases and J shed 4 bases, with 11 bases lying between them. The CDR3 bases are TGTGCCAGCAGCCAAAGGCAGGTGGGCACCGGGGAGCTGTTTTTT. The encoded protein is CASSQRQVGTGELFF.

The CDR3 nucleotides read TGTGCCAGCAGCTTATATGGTGACAGGGACTCTTTGGATCAGCCCCAGCATTTT. Amino acid sequence: CASSLYGDRDSLDQPQHF. This sequence joins TRBV7-3 and TRBJ1-5; 7 nucleotides match TRBD1. CDR1 and CDR2 from the germline V gene are SGHTA and FQGTGA. There are 18 residues in the CDR3. Losses at the gene ends were 2 bases for V and 5 bases for J; bases not matched to a gene: 15. Supplemented by reference TRBV7-3 and TRBJ1-5, the full variable domain reads GAGVSQTPSNKVTEKGKYVELRCDPISGHTALYWYRQSLGQGPEFLIYFQGTGAADDSGLPNDRFFAVRPEGSVSTLKIQRTERGDSAVYLCASSLYGDRDSLDQPQHFGDGTRLSIL.

This clone has only one observation. The chain joins TRBV6-2 or TRBV6-3 to TRBJ1-2; a possible D gene is TRBD1 (5 bases). This CDR3 has 12 amino acids. Trimming took off 4 bases at V and 5 bases at J, with 8 bases between the two ends. CDR1 and CDR2 from the germline V gene are MNHEY and SVGEGT. In DNA, the CDR3 is TGTGCCAGCAGTTTTGGGGCGTATGGCTACACCTTC. Residues: CASSFGAYGYTF.

The chain is built from TRBV18 and TRBJ1-5, with D maybe TRBD1 (5 bases). The germline V gene has CDR1 KGHSH and CDR2 LQKENI. This CDR3 has 16 residues. V gave up 4 bases and J gave up 4 bases, with 17 bases separating them. The CDR3 region is CASSLRGGGVNQPQHF. The CDR3, as DNA: TGTGCCAGCTCACTGAGGGGAGGTGGGGTGAATCAGCCCCAGCATTTT.

The chain links TRBV18 to TRBJ1-1; the D is unclear. The CDR3 consists of 14 residues. Germline V lookup: CDR1 KGHSH, CDR2 LQKENI. Deletions cut 3 bases from V and 3 bases from J, with 11 bases between. CDR3 coding DNA: TGTGCCAGCTCACCTACCACGGGGTACACTGAAGCTTTCTTT. As protein: CASSPTTGYTEAFF.

The chain couples TRBV7-9 to TRBJ1-5; D unclear. V shed 5 bases and J shed 2 bases, with 13 bases lying between them. Germline lookup yields CDR1 SEHNR and CDR2 FQNEAQ (reference sequence). This CDR3 spans 15 amino acids. Here the CDR3 DNA reads TGTGCCAGCAGCCGCTGGGGAGGGCGCAATCAGCCCCAGCATTTT. Its translation: CASSRWGGRNQPQHF.

The sample holds one count of this clone. V usage is TRBV4-1 and J usage is TRBJ2-6; D unresolved. The V end was cut by 8 bases, the J end by 1 base, with 3 bases between. This CDR3 spans 12 amino acids. Germline loops: CDR1 MGHRA, CDR2 YSYEKL. CDR3 sequence: CASRSGANVLTF. The CDR3 coding sequence is TGCGCCAGCCGTTCTGGGGCCAACGTCCTGACTTTC.

This clone was seen more than once but under ten times. This specimen includes other DNA sequences encoding the same CDR3. The chain carries TRBV5-1 and TRBJ2-1; D gene uncertain. The germline V gene encodes CDR1 SGHRS and CDR2 YFSETQ. V was clipped by 2 bases and J by 4 bases, with 1 base between them. The CDR3 sequence is 11 residues long. CDR3 loop: CASSFYNEQFF. CDR3 sequence (DNA): TGCGCCAGCAGCTTTTACAATGAGCAGTTCTTC.

The genes are TRBV19 and TRBJ1-2; maybe TRBD1 (6 bases). The CDR3 length is 12 residues. Germline CDR1 and CDR2: LNHDA and SQIVND (reference sequence). Trimming shortened V by 4 bases and J by 8 bases, and 11 bases separated the two germline ends. In nucleotides, the CDR3 is TGTGCCAGTAGTAGGGCAGGGGAAGGCTACACCTTC. Translation gives CASSRAGEGYTF. The full variable domain, completed using reference TRBV19 and TRBJ1-2, is DGGITQSPKYLFRKEGQNVTLSCEQNLNHDAMYWYRQDPGQGLRLIYYSQIVNDFQKGDIAEGYSVSREKKESFPLTVTSAQKNPTAFYLCASSRAGEGYTFGSGTRLTVV.

The chain uses TRBV12-3 or TRBV12-4 and TRBJ1-1; D remains ambiguous. This CDR3 has 13 residues. V lost 3 bases and J 3 bases, leaving 8 bases between the germline ends. DNA for the CDR3: TGTGCCAGCAGTTTTGAGAGAGACACTGAAGCTTTCTTT. Its translation is CASSFERDTEAFF.

The genes are TRBV2 and TRBJ1-6, with D possibly matching TRBD1 (5 bases). Per germline, CDR1 SNHLY and CDR2 FYNNEI. This CDR3 has 13 residues. Trimming removed 8 bases at V and 9 bases at J, with 14 bases between. CDR3 protein: CASGDQGSSPLHF. The DNA for the CDR3 is TGTGCCAGCGGGGACCAGGGTAGTTCACCCCTCCACTTT.

V usage is TRBV7-9 and J usage is TRBJ2-2, with a tentative D call TRBD2 (5 bases). V was trimmed by 8 bases and J by 1 base, leaving 20 bases between them. Germline V gene sequence: CDR1 SEHNR, CDR2 FQNEAQ (reference sequence). This CDR3 comprises 17 residues. CDR3 nucleotides: TGTGCCAGCGCCCGTGGGCGGGTGGGGAAGAACACCGGGGAGCTGTTTTTT. It specifies CASARGRVGKNTGELFF.

The rearrangement joins TRBV5-6 to TRBJ2-1; 9 bases map to TRBD2. V shed 5 bases, J shed 5 bases, and the junction held 14 bases outside the gene matches. Germline lookup yields CDR1 SGHDT and CDR2 YYEEEE. There are 17 residues in the CDR3. DNA for the CDR3: TGTGCCAGCAGACACTCTCCGGCGGGAGGGCCCCACAATGAGCAGTTCTTC. It specifies CASRHSPAGGPHNEQFF.

The genes are TRBV3-1 (or the pseudogene TRBV3-2) and TRBJ2-3; 9 nucleotides align to TRBD2. This CDR3 spans 16 amino acids. V lost 1 base, J lost 4 bases, and 6 bases stayed unmatched. The germline gives CDR1 LGHDT, CDR2 YNNKEL (reference sequence). For the CDR3, the DNA is TGTGCCAGCAGCCAAGTGGCTAGCGGGGCGGCAGATACGCAGTATTTT. Translation: CASSQVASGAADTQYF.

The chain uses TRBV28 and TRBJ2-1; D is unclear. Germline V gene data show CDR1 as MDHEN and CDR2 as SYDVKM. The CDR3 sequence is 14 residues long. V was cut by 2 bases and J by 2 bases, with 7 bases left in between. For the CDR3, the DNA is TGTGCCAGCAGTTTACTTAATCCCTACAATGAGCAGTTCTTC. This translates into CASSLLNPYNEQFF.

This chain joins TRBV27 and TRBJ2-1; D possibly corresponds to TRBD1 (5 bases). The CDR3 length is 14 residues. The V gene lost 5 bases and the J gene lost 2 bases, with 10 bases spanning the gap. Germline V gene lookup returns CDR1 MNHEY and CDR2 SMNVEV (reference sequence). The CDR3 sequence: CASSQGWAYNEQFF. Here the CDR3 DNA reads TGTGCCAGCAGTCAGGGATGGGCCTACAATGAGCAGTTCTTC.

CDR3 coding DNA: TGTGCTCCCAGAAACACCATATATTTT. This gives the protein CAPRNTIYF. This chain joins TRBV7-9 and TRBJ1-3; D is unclear. This CDR3 has 9 amino acids. Germline V gene data show CDR1 as SEHNR and CDR2 as FQNEAQ (reference sequence).

V is TRBV4-3 and J is TRBJ1-1; the D is unclear. The CDR3 is 13 residues long. Deletions cut 0 bases from V and 5 bases from J, with 7 bases between. Germline loops: CDR1 LGHNA, CDR2 YSLEER. CDR3 sequence reads: CASSQDVMTEAFF. CDR3 in DNA: TGCGCCAGCAGCCAAGATGTTATGACTGAAGCTTTCTTT.

This chain joins TRBV7-8 and TRBJ2-1; D is ambiguous. V was pared by 1 base and J by 4 bases, with 2 bases between. This CDR3 contains 12 residues. Germline V gene sequence: CDR1 SGHVS, CDR2 FQNEAQ. CDR3 amino acids: CASSLVYNEQFF. The CDR3 DNA follows: TGTGCCAGCAGCTTAGTTTACAATGAGCAGTTCTTC.

CDR3 sequence reads: CASSLTADSGANVLTF. CDR3 nucleotides: TGTGCCAGCAGCTTAACAGCGGACTCTGGGGCCAACGTCCTGACTTTC. The J gene is TRBJ2-6, the V gene TRBV7-9; perhaps TRBD2 as D (5 bases). This CDR3 is built from 16 residues. V was pared by 2 bases and J by 0 bases, with 8 bases between. CDR1 is SEHNR and CDR2 is FQNEAQ in the germline V gene (reference sequence).

The chain couples TRBV7-8 to TRBJ1-4; weak D call: TRBD1 (6 bases). The germline V and J ends were trimmed by 0 bases and 8 bases, with 16 bases remaining between them. The CDR3 is 16 amino acids. The germline gives CDR1 SGHVS, CDR2 FQNEAQ. CDR3 region: CASSLASRGAREKLFF. Here the CDR3 DNA reads TGTGCCAGCAGCTTAGCCTCCAGGGGCGCCCGCGAAAAACTGTTTTTT.

V gene TRBV7-9 combines with J gene TRBJ1-6; weak D call: TRBD1 (5 bases). Trimming took 5 bases from V and 10 from J, leaving 9 bases between them. The CDR3 covers 12 residues. Germline CDR1 reads SEHNR; CDR2 reads FQNEAQ (reference sequence). The CDR3 region is CASSQGRSPLHF. The CDR3 nucleotides are TGTGCCAGCAGCCAGGGTCGGTCACCCCTCCACTTT.

The gene calls are TRBV18 and TRBJ1-1; 9 bases match TRBD1. The CDR3 length is 14 residues. The junction had 3 bases not matched to a gene; V was cut back by 2 bases and J by 5 bases. CDR1 and CDR2 from the germline V gene are KGHSH and LQKENI. CDR3 loop: CASSPSTGGTEAFF. CDR3 in DNA: TGTGCCAGCTCACCATCGACAGGGGGGACTGAAGCTTTCTTT. The variable domain in full, with the rest retrieved from reference TRBV18 and TRBJ1-1, is NAGVMQNPRHLVRRRGQEARLRCSPMKGHSHVYWYRQLPEEGLKFMVYLQKENIIDESGMPKERFSAEFPKEGPSILRIQQVVRGDSAAYFCASSPSTGGTEAFFGQGTRLTVV.

The chain carries TRBV2 and TRBJ1-4; possibly TRBD1 for D (5 bases). In germline, CDR1 is SNHLY, CDR2 FYNNEI. V lost 1 base and J 2 bases, leaving 8 bases between the germline ends. The CDR3 contains 15 residues. The DNA for the CDR3 is TGTGCCAGCAGTGAAGATGAGGGGACTAATGAAAAACTGTTTTTT. It encodes CASSEDEGTNEKLFF.

The V gene is TRBV6-5, the J gene TRBJ1-6, with 9 bases that match TRBD1. Trimming cost V 7 bases and J 9 bases; bases outside gene matches: 4. There are 13 residues in the CDR3. Germline V lookup: CDR1 MNHEY, CDR2 SVGAGI. CDR3 coding DNA: TGTGCCAGCACCGGGACAGGGACTTCACCCCTCCACTTT. Translating gives CASTGTGTSPLHF.

This sequence joins TRBV28 and TRBJ2-5; 7 nucleotides agree with TRBD2. CDR1 and CDR2 (germline): MDHEN, SYDVKM. The CDR3 sequence is 15 residues long. V shed 8 bases, J shed 5 bases, and the junction held 14 bases outside the gene matches. CDR3 nucleotide sequence: TGTGCCAGCGGGAGGGCCAACTACTTAGGGGAGACCCAGTACTTC. Protein sequence: CASGRANYLGETQYF.

Only a few counts were recorded for this clone. CDR3 coding DNA: TGTGCCAGCAGTCTACATCGGGACACTGAAGCTTTCTTT. This encodes CASSLHRDTEAFF. The chain joins TRBV6-2 or TRBV6-3 to TRBJ1-1; D gene unclear. The CDR3 loop spans 13 amino acids. Germline V gives CDR1 MNHEY, CDR2 SVGEGT. V was cut by 5 bases and J by 3 bases, with 10 bases left in between.

This clone was counted once. The rearrangement links TRBV9 to TRBJ2-3; 13 bases are shared with TRBD2. The CDR3 is 17 residues long. From germline, CDR1 is SGDLS and CDR2 YYNGEE. The J segment lost 5 bases and the V segment lost 5 bases, leaving 11 bases of the junction unmatched. CDR3 region: CASSDARTSGSGDTQYF. For the CDR3, the DNA is TGTGCCAGCAGTGACGCAAGGACTAGCGGGAGTGGAGATACGCAGTATTTT.

V is TRBV18 and J is TRBJ2-7, with D maybe TRBD2 (5 bases). The CDR3 totals 13 residues. The germline CDR1 and CDR2 sequences are KGHSH and LQKENI. CDR3 bases: TGTGCAGTAGCTAGCTCCGTTAACAACGAGCAGTACGTC. Its protein product is CAVASSVNNEQYV.

The chain recombines TRBV5-4 with TRBJ2-1; D may match TRBD1 or TRBD2 (5 bases each). This CDR3 is built from 15 residues. Trimming cost V 3 bases and J 5 bases, with 15 bases left between them. The germline V gene has CDR1 SGHNT and CDR2 YYREEE (reference sequence). As DNA, the CDR3 is TGTGCCAGCAGCTCCAACCCGGGGACCAACAATGAGCAGTTCTTC. Translation gives CASSSNPGTNNEQFF.